Following are 24 T cell receptor beta chains from one sample sequenced in a study of T cells after yellow fever vaccination (dated by TCRdb to between 2018 and 2021). This specimen's treatment or condition label, per the study, means: live attenuated yellow fever vaccine strain. To prepare the library, 5' RACE was applied. Sequencing instrument: Illumina NovaSeq 6000. Using fastp trimming at Q25 and MiXCR clonotype assembly, TCRdb reanalyzed the public sequencing data and kept in-frame beta chains. Each record represents a unique CDR3 protein, reported with the most common genes and DNA among its rows. The sample table holds approximately 90,000 distinct CDR3 sequences, of which about 6% were seen once. The top ten clones comprise over 40% of the sample. The source was CD8+ T cells sorted from PBMCs, collected 10 days after the yellow fever booster vaccination. The receptors derive from a man between 18 and 29 years old who received the YFV17D yellow fever vaccine.

This clonotype was detected only a few times. V usage is TRBV27 and J usage is TRBJ2-1, with a possible D match to TRBD2 (6 bases). This CDR3 spans 12 amino acids. Deletions cut 7 bases from V and 6 bases from J, with 10 bases between. Germline lookup yields CDR1 MNHEY and CDR2 SMNVEV (reference sequence). CDR3 amino acids: CASTGVSNEQFF. In nucleotides, the CDR3 is TGTGCCAGCACGGGGGTCTCCAATGAGCAGTTCTTC.

There are many counts of this clonotype. The chain couples TRBV7-6 to TRBJ2-7; D may be TRBD1 (6 bases). CDR3 length equals 15 residues. V lost 0 bases and J lost 2, with 11 bases in between. In germline, CDR1 is SGHVS, CDR2 FNYEAQ. The chain's CDR3 is CASSLAGQSTYEQYF. Written as DNA, the CDR3 is TGTGCCAGCAGCTTAGCCGGACAGTCAACCTACGAGCAGTACTTC.

There are a few counts of this clonotype. Here the CDR3 DNA reads TGCGCCAGCAGTCCATCGGACCATTTTGCCACTGAAGCTTTCTTT. Its protein is CASSPSDHFATEAFF. The rearrangement links TRBV23-1 to TRBJ1-1; the D is unclear. TRBV23-1 is an ORF for which the function is uncertain. V lost 4 bases, J lost 4 bases, and 16 bases lay in between. CDR3 length equals 15 residues.

The CDR3 DNA is TGTGCCAGCAGTTTGAAGCTTAATCAGCCCCAGCATTTT. This encodes CASSLKLNQPQHF. The chain carries TRBV27 and TRBJ1-5, with D uncertain. The germline gives CDR1 MNHEY, CDR2 SMNVEV (reference sequence). The CDR3 runs to 13 residues. Trimming pared 3 bases from V and 4 bases from J, leaving 7 bases between.

This sequence joins TRBV3-1 and TRBJ1-1, with D perhaps TRBD1 (5 bases). The germline CDR1 and CDR2 sequences are LGHDT and YNNKEL (reference sequence). V lost 6 bases to trimming and J lost 0 bases, with 17 bases between them. The CDR3 extends over 16 amino acids. As DNA, the CDR3 is TGTGCCAGCAGTTCCCGACTAACAGGACTGAACACTGAAGCTTTCTTT. Encoded protein: CASSSRLTGLNTEAFF.

This clonotype appeared many times. The V and J genes are TRBV20-1 and TRBJ2-7; 7 bases align to TRBD2. V shed 3 bases, J shed 0 bases, and the junction held 8 bases outside the gene matches. The CDR3 length is 15 residues. The germline V gene has CDR1 DFQATT and CDR2 SNEGSKA (reference sequence). The chain's CDR3 is CSARVVGGGSYEQYF. CDR3 in DNA: TGCAGTGCTAGGGTAGTGGGCGGGGGCTCCTACGAGCAGTACTTC.

This clonotype was seen a few times. The CDR3 sequence: CASSASGAGDTQYF. The CDR3 coding sequence is TGTGCCAGCAGCGCTAGCGGGGCGGGAGATACGCAGTATTTT. The chain has TRBV7-3 and TRBJ2-3; 9 bases align to TRBD2. This CDR3 has 14 residues. After removal of 5 bases from V and 5 bases from J, the junction contained 5 bases not matched to a gene. The germline V gene encodes CDR1 SGHTA and CDR2 FQGTGA.

The V gene is TRBV7-8, the J gene TRBJ2-3, with 9 positions matching TRBD1. From germline, CDR1 is SGHVS and CDR2 FQNEAQ. The ends lost 0 bases at V and 8 bases at J; junction bases unmatched: 6. The CDR3 loop spans 15 amino acids. CDR3 nucleotide sequence: TGTGCCAGCAGCTTAGCCTCGGACAGGGGTGCTACGCAGTATTTT. This translates into CASSLASDRGATQYF.

The V and J genes are TRBV14 and TRBJ1-4; D is undetermined. V was trimmed by 0 bases and J by 8 bases, leaving 16 bases between them. This CDR3 comprises 16 residues. Per germline, CDR1 SGHDN and CDR2 FVKESK. DNA for the CDR3: TGTGCCAGCAGCCAAGATTTGAGGCCCTTGGAGGAAAAACTGTTTTTT. Translation: CASSQDLRPLEEKLFF. The full variable domain, rest sourced from reference TRBV14 and TRBJ1-4, is EAGVTQFPSHSVIEKGQTVTLRCDPISGHDNLYWYRRVMGKEIKFLLHFVKESKQDESGMPNNRFLAERTGGTYSTLKVQPAELEDSGVYFCASSQDLRPLEEKLFFGSGTQLSVL.

This clonotype was detected a few times. The gene calls are TRBV6-5 and TRBJ1-6; the D is unclear. This CDR3 has 14 residues. Per the germline V gene, CDR1 is MNHEY and CDR2 is SVGAGI. V lost 2 bases and J 8 bases, leaving 10 bases between the germline ends. CDR3 sequence: CASSYQPGDSPLHF. The CDR3 coding sequence is TGTGCCAGCAGTTACCAGCCCGGGGATTCACCCCTCCACTTT.

The table lists this clonotype with many counts. This chain uses TRBV5-8 with TRBJ2-3, with D possibly being TRBD2 (6 bases). The CDR3 covers 14 residues. Trimming left V 2 bases short and J 2 bases short, with 9 bases between. Germline CDR1 and CDR2: SGHTS and YDEGEE. The CDR3 loop is CASSFGTYTDTQYF. For the CDR3, the DNA is TGTGCCAGCAGCTTTGGGACTTACACAGATACGCAGTATTTT. The variable domain in full, completed from reference TRBV5-8 and TRBJ2-3, reads EAGVTQSPTHLIKTRGQQATLRCSPISGHTSVYWYQQALGLGLQFLLWYDEGEERNRGNFPPRFSGRQFPNYSSELNVNALELEDSALYLCASSFGTYTDTQYFGPGTRLTVL.

This clonotype was recorded many times. The rearrangement joins TRBV7-6 to TRBJ2-3; D not certain. The germline gives CDR1 SGHVS, CDR2 FNYEAQ. With 1 base removed from V and 0 bases from J, the gap between germline ends came to 8 bases. This CDR3 contains 15 residues. CDR3 nucleotide sequence: TGTGCCAGCAGCTTAGGGACCGTTAGCACAGATACGCAGTATTTT. Translation: CASSLGTVSTDTQYF.

This clonotype was picked up a small number of times. The rearrangement joins TRBV29-1 to TRBJ2-3, with 8 bases lining up with TRBD1. Germline V CDR1 and CDR2: SQVTM, ANQGSEA. With V trimmed by 3 bases and J by 9 bases, 11 bases remained unmatched. The CDR3 runs to 14 residues. CDR3: CSVEPTGVVITQYF. CDR3 coding DNA: TGCAGCGTTGAGCCGACAGGGGTTGTCATCACGCAGTATTTT.

V and J are TRBV7-8 and TRBJ2-3; TRBD2 agrees at 11 bases. The V and J ends lost 2 bases and 0 bases, in that order; junction bases with no gene match: 10. The germline V gene has CDR1 SGHVS and CDR2 FQNEAQ. This CDR3 has 19 amino acids. CDR3 in DNA: TGTGCCAGCAGCTTAAATCGCGCTAGCGGGGGGTCTAGCACAGATACGCAGTATTTT. It codes for CASSLNRASGGSSTDTQYF.

V and J are TRBV19 and TRBJ1-5; weak D call: TRBD1 (5 bases). V lost 5 bases and J lost 6, with 11 bases in between. CDR1 and CDR2 from the germline V gene are LNHDA and SQIVND (reference sequence). CDR3 length: 13 amino acids. The CDR3 bases are TGTGCCAGTAGTGGGCAGGGTAGTCAGCCCCAGCATTTT. It yields the protein CASSGQGSQPQHF.

This clonotype turned up a few times. The chain links TRBV13 to TRBJ1-4; no definite D call. This CDR3 is built from 13 residues. V was trimmed by 4 bases and J by 8 bases, leaving 11 bases between them. CDR1 PRHDT and CDR2 FYEKMQ come from the germline V gene (reference sequence). CDR3 protein: CASSSTVGEKLFF. The DNA of the CDR3 is TGTGCCAGCAGCTCCACTGTTGGGGAAAAACTGTTTTTT. The complete variable domain, with remaining parts taken from reference TRBV13 and TRBJ1-4, reads AAGVIQSPRHLIKEKRETATLKCYPIPRHDTVYWYQQGPGQDPQFLISFYEKMQSDKGSIPDRFSAQQFSDYHSELNMSSLELGDSALYFCASSSTVGEKLFFGSGTQLSVL.

In its sample, this clonotype was seen a few times. The chain has TRBV13 and TRBJ2-1, with 8 bases lining up with TRBD1. CDR1 PRHDT and CDR2 FYEKMQ come from the germline V gene (reference sequence). The V segment lost 2 bases and the J segment 9 bases; nucleotides outside the gene matches: 6. CDR3 length: 14 amino acids. In DNA form, the CDR3 reads TGTGCCAGCAGCTTAACCAGGGGGCGCCGTGAGCAGTTCTTC. As protein: CASSLTRGRREQFF.

This clonotype was seen many times. The chain recombines TRBV19 with TRBJ1-1; D perhaps matches TRBD1 (5 bases). The V end was cut by 3 bases, the J end by 4 bases, with 12 bases between. The CDR3 sequence is 14 residues long. Germline lookup yields CDR1 LNHDA and CDR2 SQIVND (reference sequence). The CDR3 spells CASSIRRDGTEAFF. In DNA form, the CDR3 reads TGTGCCAGTAGTATTCGTCGGGACGGCACTGAAGCTTTCTTT.

On this clonotype: A much larger clone differs by one base, so this may be a read error. The CDR3 region is CSARSLAGVYYNEQFF. The DNA of the CDR3 is TGCAGTGCTAGGTCGCTAGCGGGGGTTTACTACAATGAGCAGTTCTTC. The J gene is TRBJ2-1, the V gene TRBV20-1, with 10 bases aligning to TRBD2. Germline lookup yields CDR1 DFQATT and CDR2 SNEGSKA (reference sequence). Unmatched junction bases numbered 8, after V lost 3 bases and J lost 3 bases. The length of the CDR3 is 16 residues.

The rearrangement joins TRBV12-3 or TRBV12-4 to TRBJ2-5; the D gene is possibly TRBD2 (5 bases). The CDR3 consists of 15 residues. The V gene lost 3 bases and the J gene lost 4 bases, with 15 bases spanning the gap. The CDR3 region has the DNA TGTGCCAGCAGTTTTGGTGTTGAGGGTGCAGAGACCCAGTACTTC. Residues: CASSFGVEGAETQYF.

This clonotype was recorded many times. The chain joins TRBV19 to TRBJ1-5; no reliable D call. The ends were cut back, 3 bases at V and 5 bases at J, with 11 bases in the middle. The CDR3 is 14 residues long. Germline V gene lookup returns CDR1 LNHDA and CDR2 SQIVND (reference sequence). CDR3 nucleotides: TGTGCCAGTAGTATCTCCAGGAGGGATCAGCCCCAGCATTTT. Its protein is CASSISRRDQPQHF.

This clonotype was counted a few times. The chain has TRBV20-1 and TRBJ2-2; a possible D gene is TRBD1 (6 bases). Germline V gene sequence: CDR1 DFQATT, CDR2 SNEGSKA (reference sequence). Deletions cut 3 bases from V and 4 bases from J, with 15 bases between. This CDR3 has 15 residues. The CDR3 DNA follows: TGCAGTGCTAGTGGGCAGGGGATTCCCACCGGGGAGCTGTTTTTT. The encoded protein is CSASGQGIPTGELFF.

V usage is TRBV29-1 and J usage is TRBJ2-5; possible D gene TRBD1, 6 bases. Germline loops: CDR1 SQVTM, CDR2 ANQGSEA. The CDR3 sequence is 13 residues long. Trimming stripped 7 bases from V and 5 bases from J, with 17 bases between. The CDR3 bases are TGCAGCGCGGAAGGGGGTCTTTGGGAGACCCAGTACTTC. Protein product: CSAEGGLWETQYF.

This clonotype was seen at least ten times. The rearrangement uses TRBV28 and TRBJ2-5; no reliable D call. Trimming took 3 bases from V and 5 from J, leaving 10 bases between them. This CDR3 is 13 amino acids long. Germline-derived CDR1 and CDR2 are MDHEN and SYDVKM. CDR3 amino acids: CASSLPGWETQYF. CDR3 DNA sequence: TGTGCCAGCAGTTTGCCCGGCTGGGAGACCCAGTACTTC.